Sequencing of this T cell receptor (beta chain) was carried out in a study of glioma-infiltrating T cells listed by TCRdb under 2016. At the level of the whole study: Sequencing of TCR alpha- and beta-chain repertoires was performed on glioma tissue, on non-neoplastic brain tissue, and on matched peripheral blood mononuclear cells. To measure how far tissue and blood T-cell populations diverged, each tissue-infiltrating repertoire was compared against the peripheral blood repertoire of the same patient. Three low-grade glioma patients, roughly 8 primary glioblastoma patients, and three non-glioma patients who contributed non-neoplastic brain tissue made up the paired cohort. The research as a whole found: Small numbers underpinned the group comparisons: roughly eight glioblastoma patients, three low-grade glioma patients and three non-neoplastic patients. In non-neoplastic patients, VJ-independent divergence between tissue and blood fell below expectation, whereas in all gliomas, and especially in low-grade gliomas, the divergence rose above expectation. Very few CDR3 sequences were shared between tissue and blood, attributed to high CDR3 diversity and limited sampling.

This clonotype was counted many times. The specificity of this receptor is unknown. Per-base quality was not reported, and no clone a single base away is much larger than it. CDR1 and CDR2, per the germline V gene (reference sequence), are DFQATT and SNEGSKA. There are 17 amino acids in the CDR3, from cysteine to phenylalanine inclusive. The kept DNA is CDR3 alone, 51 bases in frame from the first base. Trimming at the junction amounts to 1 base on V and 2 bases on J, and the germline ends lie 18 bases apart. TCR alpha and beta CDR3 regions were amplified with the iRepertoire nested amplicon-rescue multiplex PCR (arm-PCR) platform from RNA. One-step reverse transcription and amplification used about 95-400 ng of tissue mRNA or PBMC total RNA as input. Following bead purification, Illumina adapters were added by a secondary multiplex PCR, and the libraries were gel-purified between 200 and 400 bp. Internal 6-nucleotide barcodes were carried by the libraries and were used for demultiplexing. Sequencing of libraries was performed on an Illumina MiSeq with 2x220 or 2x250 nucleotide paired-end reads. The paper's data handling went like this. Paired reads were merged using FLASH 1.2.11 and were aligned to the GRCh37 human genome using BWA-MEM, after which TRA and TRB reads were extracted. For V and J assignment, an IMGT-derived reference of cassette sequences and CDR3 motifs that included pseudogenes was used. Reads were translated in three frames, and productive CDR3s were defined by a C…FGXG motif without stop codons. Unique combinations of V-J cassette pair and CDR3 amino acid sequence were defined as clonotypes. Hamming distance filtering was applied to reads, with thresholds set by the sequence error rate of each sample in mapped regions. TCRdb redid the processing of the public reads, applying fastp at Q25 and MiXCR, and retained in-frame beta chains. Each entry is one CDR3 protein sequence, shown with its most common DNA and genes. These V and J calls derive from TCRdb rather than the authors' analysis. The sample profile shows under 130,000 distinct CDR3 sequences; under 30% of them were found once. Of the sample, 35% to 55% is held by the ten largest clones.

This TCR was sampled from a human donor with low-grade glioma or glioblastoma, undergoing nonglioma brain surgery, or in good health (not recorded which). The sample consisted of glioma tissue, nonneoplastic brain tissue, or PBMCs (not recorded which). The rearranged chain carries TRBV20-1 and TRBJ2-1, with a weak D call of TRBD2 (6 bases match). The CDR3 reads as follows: CSARVLSSDSPYNEQFF. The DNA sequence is TGCAGTGCTAGAGTATTGTCTAGCGACTCTCCCTACAATGAGCAGTTCTTC.